Listed below are T cell receptor beta chains from one sample, sequenced in a study of blood T cell repertoires in COVID-19. Assay: immunoSEQ multiplex PCR; the TCRdb copy retains only in-frame clones and omits some. The table includes fewer than 200,000 clones, just over 85% detected once. Sequencing input: PBMCs or T cells enriched from blood (not recorded which). Receptors were obtained from a woman younger than 35 who had recovered from COVID-19. The CDR3 runs from the conserved cysteine through the conserved F or W. A D gene is named only where the DNA matches it firmly. Part of the rows lack a size; the others show once, few, many or a class for expanded clones.

d_call	j_call	v_call	clone_size	cdr3_aa	cdr3_nt
TRBD1	TRBJ1-2	TRBV28	-	CASSPWTGGSYGYTF	TGTGCCAGCAGTCCATGGACAGGGGGAAGCTATGGCTACACCTTC
TRBD1	TRBJ1-5	TRBV4-3	-	CASSQDMGQGAWPQHF	TGCGCCAGCAGCCAAGATATGGGACAGGGGGCATGGCCCCAGCATTTT
TRBD1	TRBJ1-5	TRBV19	-	CASIAPGQPSNQPQHF	TGTGCCAGTATCGCCCCGGGACAGCCCTCCAATCAGCCCCAGCATTTT
-	TRBJ1-4	TRBV7-2	-	CASSLVSGLNEKLFF	TGTGCCAGCAGCTTAGTGTCAGGGCTGAATGAAAAACTGTTTTTT
TRBD1	TRBJ1-6	TRBV6-1	-	CASSVGWGQGNSPLHF	TGTGCCAGCAGTGTAGGTTGGGGACAGGGGAATTCACCCCTCCACTTT
TRBD2	TRBJ2-5	TRBV7-9	once	CASSPPLSGGTQYF	TGTGCCAGCAGCCCCCCTCTGTCGGGGGGGACCCAGTACTTC
TRBD1	TRBJ1-6	TRBV18	-	CASSREQGTKAHNSPLHF	TGTGCCAGCTCTAGGGAACAGGGGACGAAGGCTCATAATTCACCCCTCCACTTT
-	TRBJ2-7	TRBV15	-	CATSRGANSYEQYF	TGTGCCACCAGCAGAGGTGCGAATTCCTACGAGCAGTACTTC
TRBD2	TRBJ2-7	TRBV27	-	CASRPRGGGGYEQYF	TGTGCCAGCCGCCCCCGGGGCGGGGGGGGGTACGAGCAGTACTTC
TRBD2	TRBJ2-7	TRBV7-9	-	CASSVSGSYEQYF	TGTGCCAGCAGCGTTAGCGGGAGCTACGAGCAGTACTTC
TRBD2	TRBJ2-2	TRBV5-1	once	CASSPLLAGRYTGELFF	TGCGCCAGCAGCCCCTTACTAGCGGGAAGGTACACCGGGGAGCTGTTTTTT
TRBD1	TRBJ1-2	TRBV4-1	-	CASSQTGADGYTF	TGCGCCAGCAGCCAAACAGGGGCCGATGGCTACACCTTC
-	TRBJ1-1	TRBV15	-	CATTIGGVNTEAFF	TGTGCCACCACCATCGGAGGGGTTAACACTGAAGCTTTCTTT
-	TRBJ1-6	TRBV30	few	CAWSDVVNSPLHF	TGTGCCTGGAGTGATGTAGTTAATTCACCCCTCCACTTT
-	TRBJ1-1	TRBV29-1	-	CSAYRDTEAFF	TGCAGCGCGTACAGGGACACTGAAGCTTTCTTT
-	TRBJ2-3	TRBV7-3	-	CASSLQGPTSTDTQYF	TGTGCCAGCAGCTTACAGGGCCCAACTTCCACAGATACGCAGTATTTT
TRBD2	TRBJ2-7	TRBV30	-	CAWRAGEFYEQYF	TGTGCCTGGAGAGCGGGGGAGTTCTACGAGCAGTACTTC
TRBD1	TRBJ1-5	TRBV6-2/TRBV6-3	-	CASSYSRTGENSNQPQHF	TGTGCCAGCAGTTACTCGAGGACAGGGGAGAATAGCAATCAGCCCCAGCATTTT
-	TRBJ1-1	TRBV9	-	CASSVDEGLTEAFF	TGTGCCAGCAGCGTAGATGAAGGACTTACTGAAGCTTTCTTT
TRBD1	TRBJ2-6	TRBV5-1	-	CASSFDGTGTGANVLTF	TGCGCCAGCAGCTTTGATGGGACAGGGACTGGGGCCAACGTCCTGACTTTC
-	TRBJ2-5	TRBV10-1	-	CASSDQGGTQYF	TGCGCCAGCAGTGACCAGGGAGGGACCCAGTACTTC
-	TRBJ1-1	TRBV5-8	-	CASSLDSRPGEAFF	TGTGCCAGCAGCCTTGACTCCCGTCCGGGTGAAGCTTTCTTT
-	TRBJ1-6	TRBV27	-	CASRPGIRNSYNSPLHF	TGTGCCAGCAGACCGGGGATAAGGAACTCCTATAATTCACCCCTCCACTTT